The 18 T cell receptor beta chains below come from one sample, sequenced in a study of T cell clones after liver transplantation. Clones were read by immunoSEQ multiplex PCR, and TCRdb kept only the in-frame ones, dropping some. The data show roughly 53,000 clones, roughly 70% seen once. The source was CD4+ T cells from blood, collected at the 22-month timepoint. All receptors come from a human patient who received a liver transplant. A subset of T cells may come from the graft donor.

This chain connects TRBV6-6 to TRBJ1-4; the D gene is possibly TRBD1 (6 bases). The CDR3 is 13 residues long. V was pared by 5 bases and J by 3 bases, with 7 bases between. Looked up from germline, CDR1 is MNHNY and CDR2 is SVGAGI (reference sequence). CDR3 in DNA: TGTGCCAGCAGTGGACAGCCTAATGAAAAACTGTTTTTT. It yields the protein CASSGQPNEKLFF.

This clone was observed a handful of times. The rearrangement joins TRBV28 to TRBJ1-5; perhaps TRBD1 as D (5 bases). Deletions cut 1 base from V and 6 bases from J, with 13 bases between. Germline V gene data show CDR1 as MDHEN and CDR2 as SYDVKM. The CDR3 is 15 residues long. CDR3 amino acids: CASSLSAGGSQPQHF. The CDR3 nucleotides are TGTGCCAGCAGTTTATCCGCTGGGGGGTCTCAGCCCCAGCATTTT.

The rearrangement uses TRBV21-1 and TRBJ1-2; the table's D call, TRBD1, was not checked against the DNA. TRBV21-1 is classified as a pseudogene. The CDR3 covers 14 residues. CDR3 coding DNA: TGTGCCAGCAGCAGACAGGGGAAGAACTATGGCTACACCTTC. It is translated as CASSRQGKNYGYTF.

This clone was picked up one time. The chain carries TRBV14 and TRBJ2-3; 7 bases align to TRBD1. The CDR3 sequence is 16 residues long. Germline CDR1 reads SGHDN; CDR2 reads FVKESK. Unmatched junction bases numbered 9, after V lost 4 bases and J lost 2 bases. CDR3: CASSLDRVWATDTQYF. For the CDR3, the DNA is TGTGCCAGCAGCCTAGACAGGGTTTGGGCCACAGATACGCAGTATTTT.

The CDR3: CASSYLPGTGNTDTQYF. In DNA, the CDR3 is TGTGCCAGCAGTTATCTACCGGGGACAGGGAATACAGATACGCAGTATTTT. V usage is TRBV2 and J usage is TRBJ2-3, with 9 bases fitting TRBD1. The CDR3 runs 17 residues. J was trimmed by 3 bases and V by 5 bases; bases with no gene match: 12. CDR1 SNHLY and CDR2 FYNNEI come from the germline V gene.

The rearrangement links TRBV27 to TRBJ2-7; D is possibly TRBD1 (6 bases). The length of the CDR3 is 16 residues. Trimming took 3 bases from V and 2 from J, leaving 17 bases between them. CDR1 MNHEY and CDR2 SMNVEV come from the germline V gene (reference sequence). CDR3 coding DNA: TGTGCCAGCAGTTTTTCTAGACCGGGACATACCTACGAGCAGTACTTC. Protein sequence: CASSFSRPGHTYEQYF.

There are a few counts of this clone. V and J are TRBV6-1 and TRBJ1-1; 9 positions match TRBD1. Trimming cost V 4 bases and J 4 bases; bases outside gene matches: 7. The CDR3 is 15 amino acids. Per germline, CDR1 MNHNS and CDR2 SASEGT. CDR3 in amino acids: CASSGTGAGVTEAFF. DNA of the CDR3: TGTGCCAGCAGTGGGACAGGGGCGGGGGTCACTGAAGCTTTCTTT.

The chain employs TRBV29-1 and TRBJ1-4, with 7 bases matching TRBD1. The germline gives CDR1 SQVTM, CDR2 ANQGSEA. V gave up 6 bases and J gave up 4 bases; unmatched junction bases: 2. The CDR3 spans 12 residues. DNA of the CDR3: TGCAGCGTGACAGGGTTTAATGAAAAACTGTTTTTT. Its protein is CSVTGFNEKLFF.

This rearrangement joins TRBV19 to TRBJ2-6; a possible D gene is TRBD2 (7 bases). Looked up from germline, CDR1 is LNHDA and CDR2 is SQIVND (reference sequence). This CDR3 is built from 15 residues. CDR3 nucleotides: TGTGCAGGGGGGGGAGGGTCCCCTGGGGCCAACGTCCTGACTTTC. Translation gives CAGGGGSPGANVLTF.

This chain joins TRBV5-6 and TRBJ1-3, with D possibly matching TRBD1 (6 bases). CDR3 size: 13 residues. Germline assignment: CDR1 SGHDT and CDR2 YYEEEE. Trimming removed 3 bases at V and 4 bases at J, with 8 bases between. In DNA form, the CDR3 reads TGTGCCAGCAGCTGGCAGGGGGGAAACACCATATATTTT. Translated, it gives CASSWQGGNTIYF.

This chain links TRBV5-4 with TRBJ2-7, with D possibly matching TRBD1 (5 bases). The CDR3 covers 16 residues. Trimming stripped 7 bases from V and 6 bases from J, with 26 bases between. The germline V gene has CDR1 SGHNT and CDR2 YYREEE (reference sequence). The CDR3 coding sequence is TGTGCCAGCTTATCCGTAGTGGGGCAGCTTATACGCGAGCAGTACTTC. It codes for CASLSVVGQLIREQYF.

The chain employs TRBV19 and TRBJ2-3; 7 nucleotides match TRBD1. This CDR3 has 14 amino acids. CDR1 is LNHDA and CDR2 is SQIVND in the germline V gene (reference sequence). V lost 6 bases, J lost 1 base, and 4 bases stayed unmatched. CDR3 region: CASRLTGRTDTQYF. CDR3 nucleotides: TGTGCCAGTAGGCTGACAGGGCGCACAGATACGCAGTATTTT. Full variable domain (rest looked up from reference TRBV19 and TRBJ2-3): DGGITQSPKYLFRKEGQNVTLSCEQNLNHDAMYWYRQDPGQGLRLIYYSQIVNDFQKGDIAEGYSVSREKKESFPLTVTSAQKNPTAFYLCASRLTGRTDTQYFGPGTRLTVL.

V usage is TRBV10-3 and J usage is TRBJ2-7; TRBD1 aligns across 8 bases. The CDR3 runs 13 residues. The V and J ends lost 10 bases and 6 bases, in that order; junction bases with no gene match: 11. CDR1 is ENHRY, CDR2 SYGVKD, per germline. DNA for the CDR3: TGTGCCACGGCCCAGGACAGGGCATCCGAGCAGTACTTC. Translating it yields CATAQDRASEQYF.

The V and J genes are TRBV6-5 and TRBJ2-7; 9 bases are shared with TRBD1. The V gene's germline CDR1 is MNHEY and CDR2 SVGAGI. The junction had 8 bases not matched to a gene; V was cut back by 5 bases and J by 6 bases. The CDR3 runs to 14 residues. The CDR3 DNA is TGTGCCAGCAGTCCGGGACAGGGATTGGGCGAGCAGTACTTC. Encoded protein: CASSPGQGLGEQYF.

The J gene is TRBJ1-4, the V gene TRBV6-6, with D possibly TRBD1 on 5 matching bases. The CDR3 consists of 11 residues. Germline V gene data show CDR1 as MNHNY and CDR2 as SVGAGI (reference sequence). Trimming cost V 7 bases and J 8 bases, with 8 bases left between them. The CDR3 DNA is TGTGCCAGCACTTGGGGGGAAAAACTGTTTTTT. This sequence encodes CASTWGEKLFF.

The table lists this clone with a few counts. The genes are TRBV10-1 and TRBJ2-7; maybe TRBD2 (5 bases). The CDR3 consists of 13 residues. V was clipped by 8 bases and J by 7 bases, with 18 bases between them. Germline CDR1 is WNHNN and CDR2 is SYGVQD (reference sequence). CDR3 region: CASRPGQTGEQYF. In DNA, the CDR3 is TGCGCCAGCCGCCCTGGGCAGACGGGAGAGCAGTACTTC.

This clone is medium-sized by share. CDR3 bases: TGTGCCAGCAGTCTTAGCGGGACAGTGAATAATTCACCCCTCCACTTT. Translated: CASSLSGTVNNSPLHF. The chain carries TRBV2 and TRBJ1-6; TRBD1 matches 7 bases. Unmatched junction bases numbered 9, after V lost 5 bases and J lost 5 bases. CDR3 length: 16 residues. From germline, CDR1 is SNHLY and CDR2 FYNNEI.

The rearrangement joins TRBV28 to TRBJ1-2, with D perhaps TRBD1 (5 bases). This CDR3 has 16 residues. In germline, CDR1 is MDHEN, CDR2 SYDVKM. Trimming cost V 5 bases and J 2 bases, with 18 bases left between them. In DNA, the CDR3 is TGTGCCAGCAGTGAAGAGGGACGGCACGCAAACTATGGCTACACCTTC. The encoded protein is CASSEEGRHANYGYTF.